The 14 T cell receptor beta chains in this list originate from one sample, sequenced in a study of blood T cell repertoires in COVID-19. Assay: immunoSEQ multiplex PCR; the TCRdb copy retains only in-frame clones and omits some. This table has approximately 190,000 clones, around 86% appearing once. Sequencing was done on a sample of PBMCs or T cells enriched from blood (not recorded which). The receptor set was obtained from a woman aged 35 to 49 in a cohort exposed to, infected with or recovered from COVID-19 (not recorded which).

There are a few counts of this clone. This chain connects TRBV7-2 to TRBJ1-2; 7 bases line up with TRBD1. V lost 1 base, J lost 2 bases, and 7 bases stayed unmatched. This CDR3 is built from 16 residues. Germline assignment: CDR1 SGHTA and CDR2 FQGNSA. The DNA for the CDR3 is TGTGCCAGCAGCTTAGGGGGGACAGTATCCAACTATGGCTACACCTTC. Translation gives CASSLGGTVSNYGYTF.

The rearrangement links TRBV7-9 to TRBJ2-2; 11 bases are a match to TRBD2. The J segment lost 5 bases and the V segment lost 5 bases, leaving 10 bases of the junction unmatched. The CDR3 sequence is 17 residues long. Germline loops: CDR1 SEHNR, CDR2 FQNEAQ (reference sequence). The CDR3 coding sequence is TGTGCCAGCAGCCCGTCACTAGCGGGGGAGATGACCGGGGAGCTGTTTTTT. Translated, it gives CASSPSLAGEMTGELFF.

This chain uses TRBV19 with TRBJ1-4; D not resolved. The V and J ends lost 3 bases and 7 bases respectively, with 12 bases between them. This CDR3 has 14 amino acids. Looked up from germline, CDR1 is LNHDA and CDR2 is SQIVND (reference sequence). The CDR3 region is CASSIGREIEKLFF. CDR3 coding DNA: TGTGCCAGTAGTATTGGGCGAGAAATTGAAAAACTGTTTTTT.

This chain joins TRBV13 and TRBJ1-1; 7 bases map to TRBD1. The V and J ends lost 0 bases and 0 bases, in that order; junction bases with no gene match: 4. This CDR3 region has 16 residues. The germline V gene encodes CDR1 PRHDT and CDR2 FYEKMQ (reference sequence). The CDR3 sequence is CASSLGTGNMNTEAFF. CDR3 DNA sequence: TGTGCCAGCAGCTTAGGGACAGGGAACATGAACACTGAAGCTTTCTTT. Full variable domain (outside the CDR3, taken from reference TRBV13 and TRBJ1-1): AAGVIQSPRHLIKEKRETATLKCYPIPRHDTVYWYQQGPGQDPQFLISFYEKMQSDKGSIPDRFSAQQFSDYHSELNMSSLELGDSALYFCASSLGTGNMNTEAFFGQGTRLTVV.

This clone was counted between two and nine times. In DNA, the CDR3 is TGCGCCAGCAGCTTGGCTCTAGGGGTAGACTACGAGCAGTACTTC. It is translated as CASSLALGVDYEQYF. V gene TRBV5-1 combines with J gene TRBJ2-7; D is perhaps TRBD1 (5 bases). This CDR3 comprises 15 residues. Germline V gene lookup returns CDR1 SGHRS and CDR2 YFSETQ. V lost 0 bases and J 3 bases, leaving 13 bases between the germline ends.

The chain has TRBV6-6 and TRBJ1-2, with 7 nucleotides matching TRBD1. This CDR3 is 11 amino acids long. Germline lookup yields CDR1 MNHNY and CDR2 SVGAGI (reference sequence). The J segment lost 8 bases and the V segment lost 6 bases, leaving 3 bases of the junction unmatched. The DNA of the CDR3 is TGTGCCAGCAGAACAGGGGTAGGCTACACCTTC. Amino acids: CASRTGVGYTF.

The table lists this clone with a count of one. The chain combines TRBV9 with TRBJ2-2; tentatively, D is TRBD2 (6 bases). V lost 4 bases and J lost 1, with 11 bases in between. The CDR3 contains 15 residues. CDR1 is SGDLS, CDR2 YYNGEE, per germline. In DNA, the CDR3 is TGTGCCAGCAGCCCGTTTAGCGGGAACACCGGGGAGCTGTTTTTT. Protein product: CASSPFSGNTGELFF.

This clone has only one observation. The chain recombines TRBV5-1 with TRBJ2-3; TRBD2 aligns across 9 bases. This CDR3 spans 15 amino acids. Germline V lookup: CDR1 SGHRS, CDR2 YFSETQ. V gave up 3 bases and J gave up 1 base; unmatched junction bases: 3. The CDR3 DNA reads TGCGCCAGCAGCTCTAGCGGGGCTGGCACAGATACGCAGTATTTT. This sequence encodes CASSSSGAGTDTQYF. Supplemented by reference TRBV5-1 and TRBJ2-3, the full variable domain reads KAGVTQTPRYLIKTRGQQVTLSCSPISGHRSVSWYQQTPGQGLQFLFEYFSETQRNKGNFPGRFSGRQFSNSRSEMNVSTLELGDSALYLCASSSSGAGTDTQYFGPGTRLTVL.

The chain links TRBV5-4 to TRBJ2-1; the match to TRBD1 covers 10 bases. This CDR3 has 16 residues. With V trimmed by 3 bases and J by 0 bases, 3 bases remained unmatched. Germline CDR1 and CDR2: SGHNT and YYREEE (reference sequence). CDR3 amino acids: CASSWGDRGSYNEQFF. The CDR3 DNA sequence: TGTGCCAGCAGCTGGGGGGACAGGGGCTCCTACAATGAGCAGTTCTTC.

V usage is TRBV29-1 and J usage is TRBJ2-1, with 11 bases matching TRBD2. The CDR3 consists of 14 residues. With V trimmed by 4 bases and J by 5 bases, 4 bases remained unmatched. Germline loops: CDR1 SQVTM, CDR2 ANQGSEA. In nucleotides, the CDR3 is TGCAGCGTTGTTAGCGGGGGGGGCGACAATGAGCAGTTCTTC. Its protein is CSVVSGGGDNEQFF.

This clone has a single count. The chain combines TRBV6-5 with TRBJ2-2; TRBD1 might be the D (5 bases). From germline, CDR1 is MNHEY and CDR2 SVGAGI. V lost 0 bases, J lost 1 base, and 9 bases lay in between. This CDR3 comprises 16 residues. The CDR3 loop reads CASSYSTELNTGELFF. In nucleotides, the CDR3 is TGTGCCAGCAGTTACTCGACAGAGCTGAACACCGGGGAGCTGTTTTTT.

This clone was seen only once. The rearrangement joins TRBV4-1 to TRBJ2-2; no clear D. Trimming pared 3 bases from V and 0 bases from J, leaving 5 bases between. CDR1 and CDR2 from the germline V gene are MGHRA and YSYEKL. The CDR3 contains 14 residues. The CDR3 DNA reads as TGCGCCAGCAGCCAGCACACGAACACCGGGGAGCTGTTTTTT. Translating it yields CASSQHTNTGELFF.

This chain joins TRBV4-1 and TRBJ1-1; 11 bases fit TRBD1. The CDR3 contains 14 residues. Per germline, CDR1 MGHRA and CDR2 YSYEKL. Germline trimming cut 3 bases from V and 7 bases from J; bases unmatched to any gene: 4. The CDR3 sequence: CASSQDRGRDEAFF. The CDR3 DNA reads TGCGCCAGCAGCCAGGACAGGGGGCGCGATGAAGCTTTCTTT.

This rearrangement joins TRBV7-9 to TRBJ2-1, with TRBD2 identical over 12 bases. This CDR3 has 15 residues. The V gene end was trimmed by 1 base and the J gene end by 5 bases; junction bases not matched to a gene: 0. Per the germline V gene, CDR1 is SEHNR and CDR2 is FQNEAQ (reference sequence). CDR3 residues: CASSLGTSGDNEQFF. CDR3 sequence (DNA): TGTGCCAGCAGCTTAGGGACTAGCGGGGACAATGAGCAGTTCTTC.